A selection of T cell receptor beta chains follows, all from one sample in a study of T cell responses to AZD1222 COVID-19 vaccine. TCRdb keeps only in-frame clones here, not all; method: immunoSEQ multiplex PCR. The repertoire holds just over 150,000 clones, with around nine tenths as singletons. Sample: peripheral blood, taken on day 0 of AZD1222 vaccination. The receptors derive from an adult in good health. The CDR3 runs from the conserved cysteine through the conserved F or W. The D gene is left open where the match is weak. Where a row states a size, it is once, few, many or the class of an expanded clone; other rows omit it.

V gene	D gene	clone size	J gene	CDR3 DNA	CDR3 protein
TRBV7-2	.	.	TRBJ1-1	TGTGCCAGCAGCCCGGACAGTACCTACACTGAAGCTTTCTTT	CASSPDSTYTEAFF
TRBV28	.	.	TRBJ1-2	TGTGCCAGCATCTCGAACGGAGGTTACACCTTC	CASISNGGYTF
TRBV10-3	.	.	TRBJ2-3	TGTGCCATCACCCCTTCAGGTCTTTCCACAGATACGCAGTATTTT	CAITPSGLSTDTQYF
TRBV18	.	once	TRBJ1-5	TGTGCCAGCTCACCAATGGGGGCTCTTAATCAGCCCCAGCATTTT	CASSPMGALNQPQHF
TRBV28	.	.	TRBJ2-1	TGTGCCAGCTGGTCCGAGGTAGGGCCCTACAATGAGCAGTTCTTC	CASWSEVGPYNEQFF
TRBV6-2/TRBV6-3	TRBD2	few	TRBJ2-1	TGTGCCAGCAGTTGGGAGGTAGCGGGTATTTACAATGAGCAGTTCTTC	CASSWEVAGIYNEQFF
TRBV19	.	once	TRBJ2-1	TGTGCCAGTAGTATTGGCCTAGGGGTCAATGAGCAGTTCTTC	CASSIGLGVNEQFF
TRBV3-1/TRBV3-2	.	.	TRBJ1-6	TGTGCCAGCAGCCGACGCACAGGGAATTCACCCCTCCACTTT	CASSRRTGNSPLHF
TRBV15	TRBD2	few	TRBJ2-1	TGTGCCACCAGCAGAGATCTACTAGCGGGAAATTACAATGAGCAGTTCTTC	CATSRDLLAGNYNEQFF
TRBV4-2	.	.	TRBJ1-1	TGTGCCAGCAGCCAAGGGGAGGGAGAGGACACTGAAGCTTTCTTT	CASSQGEGEDTEAFF
TRBV19	.	.	TRBJ2-7	TGTGCCAGTAGCCCAGGAATCTCCTACGAGCAGTACTTC	CASSPGISYEQYF